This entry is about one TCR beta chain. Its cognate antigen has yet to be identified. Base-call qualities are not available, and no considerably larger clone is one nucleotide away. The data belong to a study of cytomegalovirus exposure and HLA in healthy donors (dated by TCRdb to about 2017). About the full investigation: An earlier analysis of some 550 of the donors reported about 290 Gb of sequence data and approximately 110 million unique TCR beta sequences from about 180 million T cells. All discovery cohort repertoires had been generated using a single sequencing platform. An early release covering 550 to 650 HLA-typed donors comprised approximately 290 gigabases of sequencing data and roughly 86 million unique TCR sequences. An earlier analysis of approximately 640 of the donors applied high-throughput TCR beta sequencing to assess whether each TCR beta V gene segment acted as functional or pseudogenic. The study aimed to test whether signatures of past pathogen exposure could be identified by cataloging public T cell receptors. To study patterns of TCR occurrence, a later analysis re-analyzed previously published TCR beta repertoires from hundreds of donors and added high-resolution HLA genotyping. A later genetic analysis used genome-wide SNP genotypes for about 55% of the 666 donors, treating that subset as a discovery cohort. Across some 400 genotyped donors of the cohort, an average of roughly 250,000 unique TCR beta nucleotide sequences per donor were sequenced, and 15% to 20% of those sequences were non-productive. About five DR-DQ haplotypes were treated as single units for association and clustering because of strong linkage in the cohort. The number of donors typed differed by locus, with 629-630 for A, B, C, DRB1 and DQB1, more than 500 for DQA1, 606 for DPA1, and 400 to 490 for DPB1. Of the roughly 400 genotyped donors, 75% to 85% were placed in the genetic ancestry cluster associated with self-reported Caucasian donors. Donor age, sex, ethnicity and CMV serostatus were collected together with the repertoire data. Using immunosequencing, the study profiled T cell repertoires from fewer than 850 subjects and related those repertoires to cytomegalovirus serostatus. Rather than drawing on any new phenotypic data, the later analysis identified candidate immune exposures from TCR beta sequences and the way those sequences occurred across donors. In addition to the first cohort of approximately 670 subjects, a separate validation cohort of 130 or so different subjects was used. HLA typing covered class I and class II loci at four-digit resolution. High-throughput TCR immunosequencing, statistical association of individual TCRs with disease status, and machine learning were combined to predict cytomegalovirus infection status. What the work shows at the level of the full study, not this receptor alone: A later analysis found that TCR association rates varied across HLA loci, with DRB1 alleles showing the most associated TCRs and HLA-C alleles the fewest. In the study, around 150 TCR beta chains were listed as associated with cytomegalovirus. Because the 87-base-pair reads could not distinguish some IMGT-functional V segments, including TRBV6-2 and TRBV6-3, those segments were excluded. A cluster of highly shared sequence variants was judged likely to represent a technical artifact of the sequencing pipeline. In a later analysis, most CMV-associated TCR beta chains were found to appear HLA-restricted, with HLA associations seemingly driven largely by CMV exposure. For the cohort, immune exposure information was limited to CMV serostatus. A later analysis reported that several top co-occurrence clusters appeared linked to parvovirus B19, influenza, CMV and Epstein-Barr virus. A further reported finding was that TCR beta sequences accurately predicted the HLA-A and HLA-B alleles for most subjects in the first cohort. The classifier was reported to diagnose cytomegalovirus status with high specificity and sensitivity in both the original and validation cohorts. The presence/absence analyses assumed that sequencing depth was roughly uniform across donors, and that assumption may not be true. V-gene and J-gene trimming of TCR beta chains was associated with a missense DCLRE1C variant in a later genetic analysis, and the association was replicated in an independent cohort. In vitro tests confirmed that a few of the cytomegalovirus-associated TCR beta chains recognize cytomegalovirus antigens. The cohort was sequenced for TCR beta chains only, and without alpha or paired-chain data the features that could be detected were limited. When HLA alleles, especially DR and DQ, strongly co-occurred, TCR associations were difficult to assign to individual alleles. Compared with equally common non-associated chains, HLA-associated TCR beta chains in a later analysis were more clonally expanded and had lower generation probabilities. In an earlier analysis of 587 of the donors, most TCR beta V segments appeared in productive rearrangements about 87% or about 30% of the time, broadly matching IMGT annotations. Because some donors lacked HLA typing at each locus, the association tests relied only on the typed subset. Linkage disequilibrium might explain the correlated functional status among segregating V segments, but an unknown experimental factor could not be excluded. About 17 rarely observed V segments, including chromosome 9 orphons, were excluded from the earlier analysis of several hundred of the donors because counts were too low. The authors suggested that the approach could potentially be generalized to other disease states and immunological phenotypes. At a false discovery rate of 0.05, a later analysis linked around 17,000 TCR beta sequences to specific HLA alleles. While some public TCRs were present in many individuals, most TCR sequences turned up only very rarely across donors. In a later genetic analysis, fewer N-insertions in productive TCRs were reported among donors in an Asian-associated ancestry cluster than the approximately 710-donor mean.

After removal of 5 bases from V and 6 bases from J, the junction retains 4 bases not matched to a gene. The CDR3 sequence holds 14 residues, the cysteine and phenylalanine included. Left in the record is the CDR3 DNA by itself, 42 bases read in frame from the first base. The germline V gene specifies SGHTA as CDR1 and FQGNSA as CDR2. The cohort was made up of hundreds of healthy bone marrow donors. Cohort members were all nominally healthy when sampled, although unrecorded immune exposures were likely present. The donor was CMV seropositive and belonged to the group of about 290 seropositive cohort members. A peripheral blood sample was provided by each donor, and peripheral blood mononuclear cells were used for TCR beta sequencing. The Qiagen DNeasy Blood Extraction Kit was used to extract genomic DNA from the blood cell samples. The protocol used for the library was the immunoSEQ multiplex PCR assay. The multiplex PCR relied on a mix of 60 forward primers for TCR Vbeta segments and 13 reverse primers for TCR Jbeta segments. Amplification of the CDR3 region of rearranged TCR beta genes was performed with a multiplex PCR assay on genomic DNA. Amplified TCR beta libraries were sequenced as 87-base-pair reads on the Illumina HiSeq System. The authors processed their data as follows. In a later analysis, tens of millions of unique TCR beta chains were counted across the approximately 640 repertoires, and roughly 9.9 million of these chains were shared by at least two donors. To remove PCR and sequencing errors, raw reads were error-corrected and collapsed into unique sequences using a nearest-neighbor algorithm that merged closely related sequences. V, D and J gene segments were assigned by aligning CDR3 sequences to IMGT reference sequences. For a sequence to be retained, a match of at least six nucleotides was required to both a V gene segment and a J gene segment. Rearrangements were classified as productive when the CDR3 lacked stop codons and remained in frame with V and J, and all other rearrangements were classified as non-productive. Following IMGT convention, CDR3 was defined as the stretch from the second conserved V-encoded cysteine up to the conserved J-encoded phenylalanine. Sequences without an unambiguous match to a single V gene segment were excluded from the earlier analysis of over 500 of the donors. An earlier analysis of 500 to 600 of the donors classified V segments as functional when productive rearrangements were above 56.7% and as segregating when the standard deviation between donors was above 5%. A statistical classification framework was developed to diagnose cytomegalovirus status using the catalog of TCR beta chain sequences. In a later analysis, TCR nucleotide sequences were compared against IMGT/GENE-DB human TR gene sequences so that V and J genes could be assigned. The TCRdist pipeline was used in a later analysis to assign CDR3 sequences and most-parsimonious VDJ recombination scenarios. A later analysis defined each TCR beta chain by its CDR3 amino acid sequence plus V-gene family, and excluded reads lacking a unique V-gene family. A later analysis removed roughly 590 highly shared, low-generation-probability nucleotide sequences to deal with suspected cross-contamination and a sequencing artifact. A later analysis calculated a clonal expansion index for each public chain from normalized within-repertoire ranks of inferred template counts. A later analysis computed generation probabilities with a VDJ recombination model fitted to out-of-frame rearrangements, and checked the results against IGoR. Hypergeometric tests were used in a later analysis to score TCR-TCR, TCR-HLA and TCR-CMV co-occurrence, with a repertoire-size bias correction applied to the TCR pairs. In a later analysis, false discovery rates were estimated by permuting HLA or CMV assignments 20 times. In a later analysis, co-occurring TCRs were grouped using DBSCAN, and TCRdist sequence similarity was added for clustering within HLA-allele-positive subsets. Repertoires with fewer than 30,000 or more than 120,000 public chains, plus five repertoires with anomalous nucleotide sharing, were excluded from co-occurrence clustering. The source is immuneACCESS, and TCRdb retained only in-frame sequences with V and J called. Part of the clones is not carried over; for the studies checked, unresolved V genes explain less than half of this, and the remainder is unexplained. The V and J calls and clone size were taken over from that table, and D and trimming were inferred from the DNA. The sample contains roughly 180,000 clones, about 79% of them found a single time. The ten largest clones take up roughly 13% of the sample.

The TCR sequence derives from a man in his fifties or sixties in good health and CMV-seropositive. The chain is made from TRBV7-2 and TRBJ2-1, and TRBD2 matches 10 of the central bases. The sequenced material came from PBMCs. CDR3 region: CASSPWTSGNEQFF. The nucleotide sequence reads TGTGCCAGCAGCCCTTGGACTAGCGGCAATGAGCAGTTCTTC.